What follows describes a single T cell receptor (beta chain). This specimen comes from a study of cytomegalovirus exposure and HLA in healthy donors. The V gene's germline CDR1 is LNHDA and CDR2 SQIVND (reference sequence). The CDR3 spans 11 residues. V lost 11 bases to trimming and J lost 9 bases; unmatched junction nucleotides: 5. In the PCR, 60 Vbeta and 13 Jbeta primers were used. TCRdb's table, derived via immunoSEQ multiplex PCR, lists solely in-frame clones and lacks some. The data contain some 150,000 clones, roughly 83% of them singletons. This sequence originates from a human donor in good health. The J gene is TRBJ1-1, the V gene TRBV19; 11 bases are shared with TRBD1. The sequencing sample was made of PBMCs. The CDR3 protein is CAGGDRGKAFF. The DNA of the CDR3 is TGTGCCGGGGGGGACAGGGGGAAAGCTTTCTTT.